This T cell receptor beta chain appears in the sequencing data of a study of blood T cell repertoires in COVID-19. Study at large: COVID-19 samples, acute and convalescent, were from the United States, Italy and Spain.

Individuals aged roughly 18 to 100 years were recruited from roughly 22 US areas. Sequenced by immunoSEQ multiplex PCR; TCRdb stores in-frame clones only, minus some. The repertoire holds 220,000 or so clones, with 80% to 90% as singletons. V shed 1 base and J 3 bases; nucleotides not matched to a gene: 4. CDR3 length equals 16 residues. The germline CDR1 and CDR2 sequences are SGHKS and YYEKEE (reference sequence). Sequenced material: PBMCs or T cells enriched from blood (not recorded which). The chain joins TRBV5-5 to TRBJ2-2; 9 bases agree with TRBD2. The TCR comes from a woman under 30 in a cohort exposed to, infected with or recovered from COVID-19 (not recorded which). DNA of the CDR3: TGTGCCAGCAGCTTGATGAGCGGGGGGCACACCGGGGAGCTGTTTTTT. Protein product: CASSLMSGGHTGELFF.